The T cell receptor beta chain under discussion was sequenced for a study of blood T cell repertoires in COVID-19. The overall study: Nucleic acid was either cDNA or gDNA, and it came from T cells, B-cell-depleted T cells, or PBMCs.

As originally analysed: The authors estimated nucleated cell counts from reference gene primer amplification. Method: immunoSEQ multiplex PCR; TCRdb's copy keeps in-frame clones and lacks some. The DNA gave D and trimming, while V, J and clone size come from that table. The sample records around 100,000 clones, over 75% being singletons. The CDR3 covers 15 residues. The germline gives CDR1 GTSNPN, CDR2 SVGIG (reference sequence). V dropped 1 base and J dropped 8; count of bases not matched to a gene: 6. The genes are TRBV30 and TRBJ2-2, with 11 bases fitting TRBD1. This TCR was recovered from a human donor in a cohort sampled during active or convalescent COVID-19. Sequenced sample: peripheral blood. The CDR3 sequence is CAWSGGTGGMGELFF. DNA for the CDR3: TGTGCCTGGAGTGGCGGGACAGGGGGTATGGGGGAGCTGTTTTTT.